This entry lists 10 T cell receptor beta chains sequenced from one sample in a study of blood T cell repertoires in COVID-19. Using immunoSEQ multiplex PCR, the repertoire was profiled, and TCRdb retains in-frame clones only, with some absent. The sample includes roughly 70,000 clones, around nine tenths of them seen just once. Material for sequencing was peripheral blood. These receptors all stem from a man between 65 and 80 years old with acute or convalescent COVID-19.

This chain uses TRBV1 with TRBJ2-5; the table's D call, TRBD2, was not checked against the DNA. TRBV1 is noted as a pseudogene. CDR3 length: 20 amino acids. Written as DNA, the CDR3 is TGCACCAGCAGCCAACCCCCTCACATGACTAGCGGGGGAGGAGGAGAGACCCAGTACTTC. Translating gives CTSSQPPHMTSGGGGETQYF.

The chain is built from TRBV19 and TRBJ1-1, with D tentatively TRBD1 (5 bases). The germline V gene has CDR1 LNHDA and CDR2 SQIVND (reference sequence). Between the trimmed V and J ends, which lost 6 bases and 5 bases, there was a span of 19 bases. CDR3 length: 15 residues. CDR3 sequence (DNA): TGTGCCAGTAGACTATCGGGGGAGTTGGGAACTGAAGCTTTCTTT. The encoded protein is CASRLSGELGTEAFF. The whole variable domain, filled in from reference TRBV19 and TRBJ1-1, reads DGGITQSPKYLFRKEGQNVTLSCEQNLNHDAMYWYRQDPGQGLRLIYYSQIVNDFQKGDIAEGYSVSREKKESFPLTVTSAQKNPTAFYLCASRLSGELGTEAFFGQGTRLTVV.

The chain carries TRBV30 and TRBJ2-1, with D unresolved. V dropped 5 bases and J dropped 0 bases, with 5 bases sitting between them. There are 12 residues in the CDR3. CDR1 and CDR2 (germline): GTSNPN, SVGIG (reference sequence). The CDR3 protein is CAWGLSYNEQFF. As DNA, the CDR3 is TGTGCCTGGGGTCTCTCCTACAATGAGCAGTTCTTC.

CDR3 nucleotide sequence: TGTGCCAGCAACACTAGGGGGGGAGGGTACACTGAAGCTTTCTTT. It codes for CASNTRGGGYTEAFF. The V and J genes are TRBV11-2 and TRBJ1-1; a weak D match, TRBD1 (6 bases). With 7 bases removed from V and 3 bases from J, the gap between germline ends came to 18 bases. The CDR3 length is 15 residues. Germline values: CDR1 SGHAT, CDR2 FQNNGV.

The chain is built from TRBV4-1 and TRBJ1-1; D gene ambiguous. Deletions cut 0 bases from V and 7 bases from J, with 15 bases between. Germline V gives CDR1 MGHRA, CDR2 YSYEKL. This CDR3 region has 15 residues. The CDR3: CASSQDRLWADEAFF. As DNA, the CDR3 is TGCGCCAGCAGCCAAGATAGATTGTGGGCAGATGAAGCTTTCTTT.

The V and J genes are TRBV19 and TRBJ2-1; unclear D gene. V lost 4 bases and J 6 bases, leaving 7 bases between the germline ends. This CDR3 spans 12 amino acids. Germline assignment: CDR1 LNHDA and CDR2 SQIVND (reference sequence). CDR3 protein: CASSTGFNEQFF. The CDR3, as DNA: TGTGCCAGTAGTACCGGGTTCAATGAGCAGTTCTTC.

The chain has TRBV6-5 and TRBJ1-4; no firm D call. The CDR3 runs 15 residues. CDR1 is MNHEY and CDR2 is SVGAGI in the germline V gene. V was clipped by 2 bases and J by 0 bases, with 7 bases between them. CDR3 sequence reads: CASSYTSATNEKLFF. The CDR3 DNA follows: TGTGCCAGCAGTTACACAAGTGCAACTAATGAAAAACTGTTTTTT.

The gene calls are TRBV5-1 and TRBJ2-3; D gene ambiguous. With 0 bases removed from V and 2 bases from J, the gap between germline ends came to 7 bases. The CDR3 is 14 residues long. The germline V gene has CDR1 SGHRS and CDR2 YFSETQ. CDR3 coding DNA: TGCGCCAGCAGCTTGGTTCCGTACACAGATACGCAGTATTTT. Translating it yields CASSLVPYTDTQYF.

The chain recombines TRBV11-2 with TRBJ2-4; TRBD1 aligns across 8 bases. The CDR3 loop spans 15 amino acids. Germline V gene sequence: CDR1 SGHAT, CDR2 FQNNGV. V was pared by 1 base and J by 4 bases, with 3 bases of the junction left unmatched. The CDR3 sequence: CASSLVRGQKNIQYF. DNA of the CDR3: TGTGCCAGCAGCTTAGTCAGGGGGCAGAAAAACATTCAGTACTTC.

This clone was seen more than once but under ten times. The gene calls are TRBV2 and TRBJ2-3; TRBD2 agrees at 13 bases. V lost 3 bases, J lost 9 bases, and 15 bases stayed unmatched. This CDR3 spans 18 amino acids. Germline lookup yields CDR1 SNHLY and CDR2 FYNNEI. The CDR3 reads CASSEGLAGTPRRGTQYF. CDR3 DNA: TGTGCCAGCAGTGAGGGACTAGCGGGGACCCCGCGAAGGGGGACGCAGTATTTT.